This TCR beta chain was identified during a study of blood T cell repertoires in COVID-19. The wider study: Sources were T cells, B-cell-depleted T cells, or PBMCs; the material itself was cDNA or gDNA.

V was trimmed by 2 bases and J by 2 bases, leaving 5 bases between them. The CDR3 consists of 12 residues. Germline-derived CDR1 and CDR2 are GTSNPN and SVGIG (reference sequence). Per the study methods: Quantification of nucleated cells was approximated via reference gene primer amplification. Profiling relied on immunoSEQ multiplex PCR, and the TCRdb table lists in-frame clones only, not all of them. V and J calls and clone size follow that table, whereas D and trimming were derived from the DNA. The table lists more than 95,000 clones, about 85% of them singletons. The chain joins TRBV30 to TRBJ2-3; D remains unclear. Material: peripheral blood. The receptor's source is a man older than 75 with active or convalescent COVID-19. The CDR3 loop is CAWSSLTDTQYF. CDR3 DNA: TGTGCCTGGAGTAGCCTCACAGATACGCAGTATTTT.